This T cell receptor (beta chain) is drawn from a study of blood T cell repertoires in COVID-19. Participants were aged about 18 to 90 years, lived in around 25 US areas, and enrolled virtually. Libraries were prepared by immunoSEQ multiplex PCR; TCRdb keeps only in-frame clonotypes and omits some of them. The table includes more than 300,000 clones, roughly 91% detected once. The receptor comes from a woman aged 30 to 39 who had recovered from COVID-19. Sequencing input: PBMCs or T cells enriched from blood (not recorded which).

The CDR3 protein is CASTELSGTRSDTQYF. The CDR3 nucleotides read TGTGCCAGCACCGAGCTATCGGGGACTAGGTCAGATACGCAGTATTTT. This sequence joins TRBV27 and TRBJ2-3; 8 bases fit TRBD2. Trimming cost V 7 bases and J 4 bases; bases outside gene matches: 13. Per germline, CDR1 MNHEY and CDR2 SMNVEV (reference sequence). This CDR3 spans 16 amino acids.